This T cell receptor beta chain was recorded in a study of metastatic and nonmetastatic thyroid tumors. Among the patients, none had received any treatment before thyroid surgery. Study findings and constraints: Reports indicated that malignant thyroid tumors showed significantly higher TCR beta diversity than benign nodules did, in blood and tumor.

Comment on this clone: Its antigen is unknown.

Using MiXCR, TCRdb re-called clones from the PCR reads. The sample holds fewer than 12,000 clones, 25% to 30% seen once. Germline CDR1 SGHKS, CDR2 YYEKEE (reference sequence). This CDR3 has 14 residues. V lost 4 bases and J lost 7, with 15 bases in between. V and J are TRBV5-5 and TRBJ1-5; weak D call: TRBD1 (5 bases). Sequenced material: tumor tissue. This TCR was sampled from a male donor with papillary thyroid cancer or a benign thyroid nodule (not recorded which). Some clones in this sample may be carry-over from other donors' samples. Here the CDR3 reads CASSGGVSGQPQHF. DNA for the CDR3: TGTGCCAGCAGCGGGGGAGTTTCGGGACAGCCCCAGCATTTT.